Listed below are T cell receptor beta chains from one sample, sequenced in a study of T cells in Graves' hyperthyroidism and ophthalmopathy. TCRdb reprocessed the multiplex PCR reads with MiXCR, giving one entry per CDR3 protein. The sample has a few hundred thousand distinct CDR3 sequences; 20% to 25% are singletons. The source material was blood. These TCRs come from a woman aged 45 to 65 with Graves' hyperthyroidism. Both conserved end residues are part of each CDR3. Each record gives: clone size, D gene, V gene, J gene, CDR3 protein, CDR3 DNA. A D gene is named only where the DNA matches it firmly. Some rows have no size entry. The others give once, few or many, or a class for an expanded clone.

many	.	TRBV18	TRBJ2-7	CASSPQGTYEQYF	TGTGCCAGCTCACCACAGGGCACCTACGAGCAGTACTTC
.	.	TRBV11-2	TRBJ2-3	CASNPDGRQGGTDTQYF	TGTGCCAGCAACCCAGACGGAAGGCAGGGGGGGACAGATACGCAGTATTTT
.	.	TRBV28	TRBJ2-7	CASSHLAGLTPYEQYF	TGTGCCAGCAGTCATTTGGCGGGACTCACACCCTACGAGCAGTACTTC
many	.	TRBV3-1	TRBJ2-2	CASSQGTRTPGVQNTGELFF	TGTGCCAGCAGCCAAGGCACTAGGACCCCGGGGGTACAAAACACCGGGGAGCTGTTTTTT
.	TRBD2	TRBV2	TRBJ2-5	CASSDGTSGRVVETQYF	TGTGCCAGCAGTGATGGGACTAGCGGGAGGGTTGTCGAGACCCAGTACTTC
few	.	TRBV10-2	TRBJ1-2	CASSGRREAYGYTF	TGCGCCAGCAGTGGGAGGAGGGAGGCCTATGGCTACACCTTC
.	.	TRBV6-2/TRBV6-3	TRBJ1-2	CASSSRPYGYTF	TGTGCCAGCAGCTCTAGACCCTATGGCTACACCTTC
.	.	TRBV20-1	TRBJ1-1	CSLQVSEAFF	TGCAGCTTACAGGTTTCCGAAGCTTTCTTT
.	.	TRBV27	TRBJ2-5	CASSLLGHQETQYF	TGTGCCAGCAGTTTGCTTGGTCACCAAGAGACCCAGTACTTC
few	.	TRBV12-3/TRBV12-4	TRBJ2-6	CASTAPLGLLAGANVLTF	TGTGCCAGCACCGCGCCCTTAGGGCTCCTTGCTGGGGCCAACGTCCTGACTTTC
many	.	TRBV20-1	TRBJ2-4	CSARDTTKNIQYF	TGCAGTGCTAGAGATACCACCAAAAACATTCAGTACTTC
many	TRBD2	TRBV7-2	TRBJ2-2	CASSAARLAAGELFF	TGTGCCAGCAGCGCTGCCAGACTAGCTGCCGGGGAGCTGTTTTTT
.	.	TRBV2	TRBJ1-6	CASSRQANSPLHF	TGTGCCAGCAGCCGGCAGGCGAACTCACCCCTCCACTTT
many	.	TRBV5-1	TRBJ2-5	CASSLAGAYQETQYF	TGCGCCAGCAGCTTGGCGGGGGCTTACCAAGAGACCCAGTACTTC
few	.	TRBV7-2	TRBJ1-2	CASMRRVSNYGYTF	TGTGCCAGCATGAGAAGGGTTTCTAACTATGGCTACACCTTC
.	.	TRBV24-1	TRBJ1-1	CATSSDRVTFF	TGTGCCACCAGTTCGGACCGTGTAACTTTCTTT
many	TRBD2	TRBV28	TRBJ2-2	CASSAPSGSDTGELFF	TGTGCCAGCAGTGCGCCTAGCGGGAGTGACACCGGGGAGCTGTTTTTT
many	TRBD2	TRBV11-2	TRBJ2-1	CASSTPGGAMWEQFF	TGTGCCAGCAGCACACCCGGGGGGGCGATGTGGGAGCAGTTCTTC
few	TRBD1	TRBV28	TRBJ1-2	CASTGQGIVGYTF	TGTGCCAGCACCGGACAGGGGATAGTTGGCTACACCTTC
few	.	TRBV7-8	TRBJ1-5	CASSPPGRGNQPQHF	TGTGCCAGCAGCCCTCCGGGACGGGGCAATCAGCCCCAGCATTTT
few	.	TRBV5-1	TRBJ1-2	CASTAGTNYGYTF	TGCGCCAGCACCGCGGGGACAAACTATGGCTACACCTTC
few	TRBD2	TRBV4-2	TRBJ2-1	CASSQSSGSTLNEQFF	TGTGCCAGCAGCCAATCTAGCGGGAGTACCCTCAATGAGCAGTTCTTC
many	TRBD1	TRBV5-6	TRBJ1-2	CASSLFRTGGYGYTF	TGTGCCAGCAGCTTGTTCAGGACAGGGGGCTATGGCTACACCTTC
.	.	TRBV30	TRBJ2-7	CAWSHGGISYEQYF	TGTGCCTGGAGCCATGGGGGGATCTCCTACGAGCAGTACTTC
many	.	TRBV30	TRBJ1-1	CAWKVRGMEVNTEAFF	TGTGCCTGGAAGGTGAGGGGGATGGAAGTGAACACTGAAGCTTTCTTT
many	TRBD1	TRBV29-1	TRBJ1-2	CSVADRGRDGYTF	TGCAGCGTTGCAGACAGGGGGCGCGATGGCTACACCTTC
few	.	TRBV10-2	TRBJ2-7	CASSEWAEPHEQYF	TGCGCCAGCAGTGAGTGGGCGGAGCCCCACGAGCAGTACTTC
many	TRBD1	TRBV12-3/TRBV12-4	TRBJ2-2	CASSPRQGGHTGELFF	TGTGCCAGCAGTCCAAGACAGGGGGGACACACCGGGGAGCTGTTTTTT
.	.	TRBV6-1	TRBJ1-4	CASSKGLANEKLFF	TGTGCCAGCAGTAAGGGATTGGCTAATGAAAAACTGTTTTTT
few	.	TRBV25-1	TRBJ1-1	CASSEHGTYTEAFF	TGTGCCAGCAGTGAACACGGAACTTACACTGAAGCTTTCTTT
.	TRBD1	TRBV5-1	TRBJ1-2	CASSGQGLGYTF	TGCGCCAGCAGCGGACAGGGTCTCGGCTACACCTTC
.	TRBD2	TRBV20-1	TRBJ2-1	CSARDLVGGRAYAEQFF	TGCAGTGCTAGAGATCTGGTCGGCGGGAGGGCCTATGCTGAGCAGTTCTTC
many	.	TRBV7-6	TRBJ2-7	CASSLADTATYEQYF	TGTGCCAGCAGCTTAGCTGATACCGCAACCTACGAGCAGTACTTC
many	TRBD1	TRBV20-1	TRBJ2-7	CSADSGQGSGSYEQYF	TGCAGTGCTGACTCGGGACAGGGTTCGGGATCCTACGAGCAGTACTTC
many	TRBD1	TRBV20-1	TRBJ1-5	CSAWDRGTQPQHF	TGCAGTGCTTGGGACAGGGGAACTCAGCCCCAGCATTTT
many	TRBD1	TRBV6-1	TRBJ1-6	CASSVSRGLGSPLHF	TGTGCCAGCAGTGTATCCAGGGGGCTAGGGTCACCCCTCCACTTT
many	TRBD1	TRBV6-1	TRBJ1-1	CASRRQGGTEAFF	TGTGCCAGCAGGCGACAGGGAGGGACTGAAGCTTTCTTT
many	TRBD1	TRBV9	TRBJ2-7	CASSPTTGGYEQYF	TGTGCCAGCAGCCCAACGACAGGGGGCTACGAGCAGTACTTC
many	TRBD2	TRBV5-1	TRBJ2-1	CASSLVGGGASYNEQFF	TGCGCCAGCAGCTTGGTTGGCGGGGGGGCCTCCTACAATGAGCAGTTCTTC
few	.	TRBV9	TRBJ2-1	CASSVEGEQFF	TGTGCCAGCAGCGTAGAAGGTGAGCAGTTCTTC
many	.	TRBV29-1	TRBJ2-1	CSVEDPVRSGDVEQFF	TGCAGCGTTGAAGATCCGGTGAGGTCAGGGGATGTTGAGCAGTTCTTC
many	TRBD1	TRBV14	TRBJ1-1	CASSPQTGKNTEAFF	TGTGCCAGCAGCCCTCAGACAGGGAAGAACACTGAAGCTTTCTTT
many	TRBD2	TRBV6-2/TRBV6-3	TRBJ2-5	CASSYSRDYPQETQYF	TGTGCCAGCAGTTACTCTCGGGACTACCCCCAAGAGACCCAGTACTTC
.	.	TRBV4-1	TRBJ1-4	CASSQVPAGTDEKLFF	TGCGCCAGCAGCCAAGTCCCGGCAGGGACGGATGAAAAACTGTTTTTT
many	TRBD1	TRBV28	TRBJ1-5	CASSFVRGGWNQPQHF	TGTGCCAGCAGTTTCGTCAGGGGGGGTTGGAATCAGCCCCAGCATTTT
many	.	TRBV30	TRBJ2-1	CAWVARIYNEQFF	TGTGCCTGGGTTGCGAGAATATACAATGAGCAGTTCTTC
.	TRBD1	TRBV20-1	TRBJ2-1	CSATHRGTYNEQFF	TGCAGTGCTACCCACAGGGGAACTTACAATGAGCAGTTCTTC
many	.	TRBV5-1	TRBJ2-3	CASSSTRDSTDTQYF	TGCGCCAGCAGCTCGACGAGGGATAGCACAGATACGCAGTATTTT
few	TRBD2	TRBV10-3	TRBJ2-1	CATGWTGGYNEQFF	TGTGCCACCGGATGGACGGGGGGATACAATGAGCAGTTCTTC
few	.	TRBV12-3/TRBV12-4	TRBJ1-1	CASSYNTNTEAFF	TGTGCCAGCAGTTACAACACGAACACTGAAGCTTTCTTT
.	TRBD2	TRBV28	TRBJ2-5	CASSSRLAGKVRAETQYF	TGTGCCAGCAGTTCCAGACTAGCGGGAAAGGTCCGGGCGGAGACCCAGTACTTC
many	.	TRBV12-3/TRBV12-4	TRBJ1-3	CASSLGLRNTIYF	TGTGCCAGCAGTTTAGGGCTTCGGAACACCATATATTTT
.	.	TRBV19	TRBJ1-6	CASRELLSAYNSPLHF	TGTGCCAGCAGGGAACTGTTGAGTGCATATAATTCACCCCTCCACTTT
few	TRBD2	TRBV5-6	TRBJ2-1	CASSSGLAGGINEQFF	TGTGCCAGCAGCTCGGGACTAGCGGGAGGGATCAATGAGCAGTTCTTC
.	.	TRBV27	TRBJ2-7	CASMGRLGEQYF	TGTGCCAGCATGGGCAGGTTGGGGGAGCAGTACTTC
few	TRBD2	TRBV6-1	TRBJ2-1	CASRQAGGPRREQFF	TGTGCCAGCAGGCAAGCGGGAGGGCCGAGACGGGAGCAGTTCTTC
few	.	TRBV9	TRBJ2-7	CASSAGTSYGYEQYF	TGTGCCAGCAGCGCCGGGACATCATACGGCTACGAGCAGTACTTC
.	.	TRBV7-2	TRBJ2-3	CASSFQGRGPTDTQYF	TGTGCCAGCAGCTTCCAGGGGCGCGGACCGACAGATACGCAGTATTTT
many	.	TRBV11-2	TRBJ1-2	CASSLVFGYTF	TGTGCCAGCAGCTTAGTCTTTGGCTACACCTTC